The present entry profiles one T cell receptor beta chain with its context. This clone has just a few counts. It lacks a known antigen. No base quality information exists; no much larger clone differs at one position. The cohort was made up of approximately 670 healthy bone marrow donors. Cohort members were all nominally healthy when sampled, although unrecorded immune exposures were likely present. The donor was CMV seronegative and was included in the group of 352 seronegative cohort members. A peripheral blood sample was provided by each donor, and peripheral blood mononuclear cells were used for TCR beta sequencing. Genomic DNA extraction from the blood cell samples was performed with the Qiagen DNeasy Blood Extraction Kit. The library was built by means of the immunoSEQ multiplex PCR assay. For the multiplex PCR, a mixture combining 60 forward primers for TCR Vbeta segments and 13 reverse primers for TCR Jbeta segments was used. A multiplex PCR assay on genomic DNA amplified the CDR3 region of rearranged TCR beta genes. The Illumina HiSeq System was used to sequence the amplified TCR beta libraries as 87-base-pair reads. In the original analysis: A later analysis tallied 75 million to 95 million unique TCR beta chains across the 600 to 700 repertoires, and approximately 9.9 million of those chains were shared by two or more donors. Raw reads were error-corrected and collapsed into unique sequences by a nearest-neighbor algorithm in which closely related sequences were merged to remove PCR and sequencing errors. Alignment of CDR3 sequences to IMGT reference sequences was used to assign V, D and J gene segments. For a sequence to be retained, a match of at least six nucleotides was required to both a V gene segment and a J gene segment. A rearrangement was called productive if the CDR3 had no stop codons and remained in frame with V and J, and every other rearrangement was called non-productive. Following IMGT convention, CDR3 was defined as the stretch from the second conserved V-encoded cysteine up to the conserved J-encoded phenylalanine. Sequences without an unambiguous match to a single V gene segment were excluded from the earlier analysis of about 630 of the donors. An earlier analysis of 550 to 650 of the donors classified V segments as functional when productive rearrangements were above 56.7% and as segregating when the standard deviation between donors was above 5%. A statistical classification framework was built to diagnose cytomegalovirus status from the catalog of TCR beta chain sequences. In a later analysis, TCR nucleotide sequences were compared against IMGT/GENE-DB human TR gene sequences so that V and J genes could be assigned. Using the TCRdist pipeline, a later analysis assigned CDR3 sequences along with most-parsimonious VDJ recombination scenarios. In a later analysis, every TCR beta chain was defined by the combination of its CDR3 amino acid sequence and its V-gene family, and reads without a unique V-gene family were dropped. In a later analysis, a few hundred highly shared, low-generation-probability nucleotide sequences were removed to address suspected cross-contamination and a sequencing artifact. A later analysis calculated a clonal expansion index for each public chain from normalized within-repertoire ranks of inferred template counts. In a later analysis, generation probabilities were computed using a VDJ recombination model fitted to out-of-frame rearrangements, and the results were checked against IGoR. A later analysis scored TCR-TCR, TCR-HLA and TCR-CMV co-occurrence with hypergeometric tests, applying a repertoire-size bias correction to TCR pairs. In a later analysis, false discovery rates were estimated by permuting HLA or CMV assignments 20 times. A later analysis grouped co-occurring TCRs with DBSCAN, adding TCRdist sequence similarity when clustering within HLA-allele-positive subsets. Repertoires with fewer than 30,000 or more than 120,000 public chains were left out of co-occurrence clustering, as were roughly five repertoires with anomalous nucleotide sharing. Held by TCRdb, this immuneACCESS table contains in-frame sequences only and omits some clones. Under half of the omission traces to an unresolved V gene where checked; the cause of the rest is unknown. The V and J calls and the clone size are those of that table, but D and trimming were determined from the DNA. The sample table shows about 150,000 clones, and roughly 79% are seen once. Clones ranked in the top ten supply 2.8% of the sample.

The germline V gene yields MNHEY for CDR1 and SVGAGI for CDR2. Cut back by 0 bases and 5 bases, the V and J ends lie 13 bases apart. Its CDR3 holds 15 amino acids, cysteine through phenylalanine. Kept here is only the CDR3 DNA, which spans 45 bases and is read in frame from base 1. The source of the sample is a study of cytomegalovirus exposure and HLA in healthy donors (dated by TCRdb to about 2017). Regarding the study in general: In an earlier analysis of 550 to 750 of the donors, about 260 Gb of sequence data and 100 million or so unique TCR beta sequences from approximately 180 million T cells were reported. HLA typing included class I and class II loci at four-digit resolution. The study aimed to test whether cataloging public T cell receptors could reveal signatures of past pathogen exposure. In a later genetic analysis, genome-wide SNP genotypes for about 55% of the roughly 670 donors were used, and that subset was treated as a discovery cohort. The later analysis used no new phenotypic data to find candidate immune exposures, relying instead on TCR beta sequences and their occurrence across donors. All discovery cohort repertoires had been generated on a single sequencing platform. High-throughput TCR immunosequencing, statistical association of individual TCRs with disease status, and machine learning were combined to predict cytomegalovirus infection status. The genetic ancestry cluster associated with self-reported Caucasian donors included roughly 84% of the approximately 400 genotyped donors. Several DR-DQ haplotypes were handled as single units for association and clustering because linkage in the cohort was strong. The T cell repertoires of 666 subjects were profiled by immunosequencing and related to cytomegalovirus serostatus. On average, around 200,000 unique TCR beta nucleotide sequences were sequenced per donor among roughly 430 genotyped donors of the cohort, with roughly 18% of those sequences being non-productive. A later analysis re-examined previously published TCR beta repertoires from 600 to 700 donors and added high-resolution HLA genotyping to investigate patterns of TCR occurrence. Along with the approximately 670-subject first cohort, a separate validation cohort of over 90 different subjects was used. Donor age, sex, ethnicity and CMV serostatus were compiled alongside the repertoire data. An earlier analysis of about 600 of the donors used high-throughput TCR beta sequencing to judge whether each TCR beta V gene segment behaved as functional or pseudogenic. Typing coverage varied by locus: roughly 629-630 donors for A, B, C, DRB1 and DQB1; approximately 560 for DQA1; around 570 for DPA1; 400 to 480 for DPB1. Approximately 300 gigabases of sequencing data and approximately 93 million unique TCR sequences were included in an early release covering around 650 HLA-typed donors. Broad study findings and their caveats: Most CMV-associated TCR beta chains appeared to be HLA-restricted in a later analysis, and the HLA associations seemed to be driven largely by CMV exposure. Compared with the roughly 600-donor mean, donors in an Asian-associated ancestry cluster had fewer N-insertions in productive TCRs, according to a later genetic analysis. Some IMGT-functional V segments, including TRBV6-2 and TRBV6-3, could not be distinguished by the 87-base-pair reads and were therefore excluded. Presence/absence analyses assumed roughly uniform sequencing depth across donors, an assumption that may not hold. A later analysis reported that several top co-occurrence clusters appeared linked to parvovirus B19, influenza, CMV and Epstein-Barr virus. The earlier analysis of approximately 560 of the donors excluded fewer than 20 rarely observed V segments, including chromosome 9 orphons, because counts were too low. Most TCR sequences were observed very rarely across donors, whereas some public TCRs were present in many individuals. Assigning TCR associations to individual alleles was difficult when HLA alleles, especially DR and DQ, strongly co-occurred. In this cohort, only TCR beta chains were sequenced, and detectable features were limited by the absence of alpha or paired-chain data. A further reported finding was that TCR beta sequences accurately predicted the HLA-A and HLA-B alleles for most subjects in the first cohort. A few of the identified cytomegalovirus-associated TCR beta chains were confirmed in vitro to be specific for cytomegalovirus antigens. The sequencing pipeline was judged likely to have produced a cluster of highly shared sequence variants as a technical artifact. Because HLA typing was unavailable for some donors at each locus, only the typed subset was used in association tests. According to the authors, the approach could potentially be generalized to other disease states and immunological phenotypes. In an earlier analysis of under 600 of the donors, most TCR beta V segments were observed in productive rearrangements about 87% or about 30% of the time, broadly matching IMGT annotations. In both the original and validation cohorts, the classifier was reported to diagnose cytomegalovirus status with high specificity and sensitivity. V-gene and J-gene trimming of TCR beta chains was associated with a missense DCLRE1C variant in a later genetic analysis, and the association was replicated in an independent cohort. The study listed 150 to 200 TCR beta chains as associated with cytomegalovirus. Correlated functional status among segregating V segments might reflect linkage disequilibrium, but an unknown experimental factor could not be ruled out. In a later analysis, TCR association rates were found to vary across HLA loci, with the most associated TCRs seen for DRB1 alleles and the fewest for HLA-C alleles. Immune exposure information for the cohort was limited to CMV serostatus. In a later analysis, HLA-associated TCR beta chains showed more clonal expansion and lower generation probabilities than non-associated chains that were equally common. A later analysis associated about 17,000 TCR beta sequences with specific HLA alleles at a false discovery rate of 0.05.

Sequencing was carried out using PBMCs. The receptor chain draws on TRBV6-5 and TRBJ1-1, with no confidently assigned D gene. The TCR comes from a young man in good health and CMV-seronegative. CDR3 sequence: CASSYSEQAGTEAFF. The nucleotides are TGTGCCAGCAGTTACTCGGAGCAAGCGGGGACTGAAGCTTTCTTT.